This T cell receptor beta chain appears in the sequencing data of a study of T cells in Graves' hyperthyroidism and ophthalmopathy. About the study: The blood sample was taken at first diagnosis, before treatment began. Study-level points and caveats: Within blood appeared most thyroid clonotypes that had expanded above 0.001.

This clonotype was counted many times. Its cognate antigen is unknown. The TCR beta CDR3 regions underwent amplification using RNA transcripts as the source. TCR CDR3 regions were first amplified by RT-PCR with HTBI primers. One entry per CDR3 protein results from TCRdb running MiXCR on the multiplex PCR reads. The repertoire has around 56,000 distinct CDR3 sequences, just under 50% of them found once; the top ten carry roughly 12%. Ophthalmopathy patients all had a Clinical Activity Score of at least 3, a NOSPECS grade of at least 4 and disease under 3 months old. Approximately 10 ml of fresh peripheral blood supplied the PBMCs. The sequenced material came from blood. The receptor comes from a woman aged 30 to 39 with Graves' ophthalmopathy.

CDR3 amino acids: CASREGTANTGELFF. In DNA, the CDR3 is TGTGCCAGCAGGGAGGGAACAGCGAACACCGGGGAGCTGTTTTTT. The chain uses TRBV7-8 and TRBJ2-2; maybe TRBD2 (6 bases). CDR1 is SGHVS and CDR2 is FQNEAQ in the germline V gene. Between the trimmed V and J ends, which lost 6 bases and 0 bases, there was a span of 11 bases. The CDR3 runs to 15 residues.